This T cell receptor beta chain emerged from a study of blood T cell repertoires in COVID-19. Study as a whole: PBMCs, B-cell-depleted T cells, or T cells were the source of the cDNA or gDNA that made up the material.

Generated by immunoSEQ multiplex PCR, the TCRdb table keeps only in-frame clones and is missing some. Of 110,000 or so clones listed, roughly 88% were seen once; the top ten hold almost 8.5%. This CDR3 is built from 17 residues. J gave up 0 bases and V 3 bases, and 7 bases lay outside the gene matches. Germline V gene data show CDR1 as SGHRS and CDR2 as YFSETQ. Sequencing was performed on peripheral blood. The rearrangement uses TRBV5-1 and TRBJ1-3; 9 bases agree with TRBD1. The TCR was taken from a woman in her seventies who had recovered from COVID-19. The CDR3 DNA sequence: TGCGCCAGCAGCTGGTCCGGGACAGGGAACTCTGGAAACACCATATATTTT. Protein sequence: CASSWSGTGNSGNTIYF.